This TCR beta chain was captured in a study of CD8+ T cells in alopecia areata. For the study at large: Treatment of the treated patients consisted of oral tofacitinib, 5 to 10 mg twice daily. Notes on the study in general: In patients, TCRs were shared less clearly than in mice, and HLA may possibly be involved.

The treatment is: oral pan-JAK inhibitor, 5-10 mg twice daily. Sampling of alopecia areata patients yielded lesional scalp punch biopsies as well as peripheral blood. Sorting of PBMCs yielded the CD4+ and CD8+ T cells. In each case, RNA was isolated and then reverse transcribed into cDNA as the sequencing template. Generated by immunoSEQ multiplex PCR, the TCRdb table keeps only in-frame clones and is missing some. Among 150,000 to 200,000 clones listed, roughly 62% were seen once. In this sample, this clone turned up once. No antigen is known for it. The length of the CDR3 is 14 residues. The V gene end was trimmed by 4 bases and the J gene end by 7 bases; junction bases not matched to a gene: 6. CDR1 and CDR2 from the germline V gene are SGHDT and YYEEEE.

The TCR comes from a human donor with alopecia areata. The chain employs TRBV5-6 and TRBJ1-2, with 11 bases identical to TRBD1. The sequencing here drew on CD8+ T cells sorted from blood, taken at week 24, from a patient treated with tofacitinib. CDR3 coding DNA: TGTGCCAGCAGCCTCGGACAGGGGGCTGGTGGCTACACCTTC. This translates into CASSLGQGAGGYTF.